These 24 T cell receptor beta chains were all obtained from the same sample, sequenced in a study of cytomegalovirus exposure and HLA in healthy donors. The primer mix had 60 Vbeta and 13 Jbeta primers. Clones were sequenced by immunoSEQ multiplex PCR, and TCRdb holds only the in-frame ones, with some missing. The sample lists 120,000 or so clones, around 80% occurring once. Sequenced sample: PBMCs. Receptor source: a man aged 45-60 years in good health and CMV-seronegative.

This chain uses TRBV5-4 with TRBJ2-5; the match to TRBD2 covers 10 bases. Germline V lookup: CDR1 SGHNT, CDR2 YYREEE (reference sequence). The ends lost 3 bases at V and 2 bases at J; junction bases unmatched: 4. The CDR3 runs to 15 residues. CDR3 protein: CASSWGTSEQETQYF. The CDR3 nucleotides are TGTGCCAGCAGCTGGGGGACTAGCGAGCAAGAGACCCAGTACTTC.

The chain has TRBV7-9 and TRBJ2-1, with D perhaps TRBD1 (6 bases). V lost 2 bases and J lost 10, with 12 bases in between. Germline V lookup: CDR1 SEHNR, CDR2 FQNEAQ (reference sequence). The CDR3 is 13 residues long. This CDR3 is CASSLSGQSEQFF. CDR3 nucleotide sequence: TGTGCCAGCAGCTTATCGGGACAAAGCGAGCAGTTCTTC.

This clone was observed a single time. J is TRBJ1-4 and V is TRBV6-1, with D perhaps TRBD1 (6 bases). V lost 3 bases, J lost 11 bases, and 19 bases lay in between. This CDR3 contains 15 residues. The germline V gene has CDR1 MNHNS and CDR2 SASEGT. DNA for the CDR3: TGTGCCAGCAGTGACCTCGGGACAATAGTTGAGAAACTGTTTTTT. Amino acid sequence: CASSDLGTIVEKLFF.

About this clone: One end of the junction fails to match germline, which may point to a read error. V and J are TRBV14 and TRBJ1-2, with D possibly matching TRBD1 (6 bases). This CDR3 is 13 amino acids long. Germline V gene lookup returns CDR1 SGHDN and CDR2 FVKESK. The CDR3 region is CASSQGQNYGYTF. CDR3 sequence (DNA): TGTGCCAGCAGTCAAGGACAGAACTATGGCTACACCTTC. The full variable domain, completed using reference TRBV14 and TRBJ1-2, is EAGVTQFPSHSVIEKGQTVTLRCDPISGHDNLYWYRRVMGKEIKFLLHFVKESKQDESGMPNNRFLAERTGGTYSTLKVQPAELEDSGVYFCASSQGQNYGYTFGSGTRLTVV.

The chain combines TRBV6-1 with TRBJ2-7; the match to TRBD1 covers 7 bases. J was trimmed by 6 bases and V by 1 base; bases with no gene match: 9. The CDR3 loop spans 15 amino acids. The germline CDR1 and CDR2 sequences are MNHNS and SASEGT. CDR3 protein: CASSEVDRVKGEQYF. The CDR3 DNA sequence: TGTGCCAGCAGTGAAGTCGACAGGGTAAAAGGCGAGCAGTACTTC.

This clone was seen only once. The genes are TRBV5-8 and TRBJ2-3; D may be TRBD1 (6 bases). The CDR3 totals 16 residues. From germline, CDR1 is SGHTS and CDR2 YDEGEE. Trimming took off 6 bases at V and 4 bases at J, with 21 bases between the two ends. CDR3 nucleotides: TGTGCCAGCACCAGGGGAGAGGGGAGAGAGGCAGATACGCAGTATTTT. This gives the protein CASTRGEGREADTQYF. The full variable domain, in which reference TRBV5-8 and TRBJ2-3 provide the parts outside the CDR3, is EAGVTQSPTHLIKTRGQQATLRCSPISGHTSVYWYQQALGLGLQFLLWYDEGEERNRGNFPPRFSGRQFPNYSSELNVNALELEDSALYLCASTRGEGREADTQYFGPGTRLTVL.

The chain joins TRBV6-6 to TRBJ2-7; no definite D call. CDR3 length equals 14 residues. V was trimmed by 7 bases and J by 0 bases, leaving 13 bases between them. The germline CDR1 and CDR2 sequences are MNHNY and SVGAGI (reference sequence). The CDR3 sequence is CASTSSAYSYEQYF. The CDR3 coding sequence is TGTGCCAGCACCTCTAGTGCATACTCCTACGAGCAGTACTTC.

The V gene is TRBV11-2, the J gene TRBJ2-1; D perhaps matches TRBD1 (6 bases). CDR1 and CDR2 from the germline V gene are SGHAT and FQNNGV. V gave up 10 bases and J gave up 4 bases, with 17 bases separating them. This CDR3 contains 14 residues. CDR3 nucleotides: TGTGCCACCACGACTCAGGGGTTATACAATGAGCAGTTCTTC. This sequence encodes CATTTQGLYNEQFF.

This clone was detected only a few times. This rearrangement joins TRBV6-1 to TRBJ1-1; D is perhaps TRBD1 (5 bases). Germline CDR1 reads MNHNS; CDR2 reads SASEGT. The CDR3 sequence is 14 residues long. The DNA for the CDR3 is TGTGCTCTGGGGGGGAGGGTGATGAACACTGAAGCTTTCTTT. Translated, it gives CALGGRVMNTEAFF.

The chain joins TRBV7-2 to TRBJ2-7, with 9 bases aligning to TRBD2. From germline, CDR1 is SGHTA and CDR2 FQGNSA. This CDR3 spans 15 amino acids. V lost 5 bases to trimming and J lost 5 bases; unmatched junction nucleotides: 10. In nucleotides, the CDR3 is TGTGCCAGCAGCAGGGCGGGAGGGAGAGACGACGAGCAGTACTTC. This translates into CASSRAGGRDDEQYF.

The gene calls are TRBV7-8 and TRBJ2-7, with 8 bases aligning to TRBD2. V lost 6 bases, J lost 2 bases, and 9 bases stayed unmatched. Per the germline V gene, CDR1 is SGHVS and CDR2 is FQNEAQ. This CDR3 has 15 amino acids. CDR3 loop: CASSREGRETYEQYF. CDR3 nucleotide sequence: TGTGCCAGCAGTCGGGAGGGCAGGGAGACCTACGAGCAGTACTTC.

The gene calls are TRBV4-1 and TRBJ2-7; TRBD1 matches 10 bases. Germline loops: CDR1 MGHRA, CDR2 YSYEKL. V shed 2 bases and J 3 bases; nucleotides not matched to a gene: 4. The CDR3 extends over 15 amino acids. The CDR3 nucleotides are TGCGCCAGCAGCCAAATGGGACAGGGGTTCTACGAGCAGTACTTC. It translates to CASSQMGQGFYEQYF.

The chain is built from TRBV28 and TRBJ1-3, with 7 bases identical to TRBD1. V shed 5 bases, J shed 0 bases, and the junction held 10 bases outside the gene matches. This CDR3 has 17 residues. Looked up from germline, CDR1 is MDHEN and CDR2 is SYDVKM. For the CDR3, the DNA is TGTGCCAGCAGTACCCGAAGACAGGGCGTCTCTGGAAACACCATATATTTT. This encodes CASSTRRQGVSGNTIYF. The full variable domain, rest sourced from reference TRBV28 and TRBJ1-3, is DVKVTQSSRYLVKRTGEKVFLECVQDMDHENMFWYRQDPGLGLRLIYFSYDVKMKEKGDIPEGYSVSREKKERFSLILESASTNQTSMYLCASSTRRQGVSGNTIYFGEGSWLTVV.

This clone has only one observation. J is TRBJ2-3 and V is TRBV28, with D possibly being TRBD1 (6 bases). The CDR3 runs to 15 residues. The ends were cut back, 2 bases at V and 0 bases at J, with 9 bases in the middle. In germline, CDR1 is MDHEN, CDR2 SYDVKM. CDR3 DNA: TGTGCCAGCAGTTTAGGGACAACTAGCACAGATACGCAGTATTTT. Translation: CASSLGTTSTDTQYF.

The V call is TRBV4-3, the J call TRBJ1-3; 8 nucleotides line up with TRBD1. The germline CDR1 and CDR2 sequences are LGHNA and YSLEER. J was trimmed by 0 bases and V by 4 bases; bases with no gene match: 2. The CDR3 contains 15 residues. CDR3 bases: TGCGCCAGCAGCCCTACAGGGGGCTCTGGAAACACCATATATTTT. It encodes CASSPTGGSGNTIYF.

The chain combines TRBV5-4 with TRBJ1-2; 8 bases fit TRBD1. The J segment lost 5 bases and the V segment lost 0 bases, leaving 0 bases of the junction unmatched. CDR1 is SGHNT, CDR2 YYREEE, per germline (reference sequence). The CDR3 sequence is 13 residues long. The CDR3 DNA follows: TGTGCCAGCAGCTTGGACAGGGGGTATGGCTACACCTTC. Its translation: CASSLDRGYGYTF.

V and J are TRBV10-1 and TRBJ2-2, with 7 bases identical to TRBD1. V was pared by 2 bases and J by 1 base, with 7 bases of the junction left unmatched. The CDR3 extends over 17 amino acids. The germline V gene encodes CDR1 WNHNN and CDR2 SYGVQD (reference sequence). CDR3 sequence reads: CASSEILQGMNTGELFF. The CDR3 DNA reads as TGCGCCAGCAGTGAGATTTTACAGGGGATGAACACCGGGGAGCTGTTTTTT.

CDR3 sequence reads: CASRKSGGTGELFF. The CDR3 coding sequence is TGTGCCAGCAGGAAATCAGGGGGCACCGGGGAGCTGTTTTTT. The chain couples TRBV6-5 to TRBJ2-2, with 7 positions matching TRBD1. The J segment lost 4 bases and the V segment lost 6 bases, leaving 5 bases of the junction unmatched. CDR1 and CDR2 from the germline V gene are MNHEY and SVGAGI. The CDR3 runs 14 residues.

V is TRBV7-2 and J is TRBJ2-7; 11 bases are a match to TRBD1. V was clipped by 5 bases and J by 3 bases; unmatched bases: 9. CDR3 length: 16 amino acids. Germline CDR1 and CDR2: SGHTA and FQGNSA. This chain's CDR3 is CASSPPGQGVFYEQYF. The CDR3 DNA is TGTGCCAGCAGCCCGCCGGGACAGGGGGTATTCTACGAGCAGTACTTC.

The rearrangement joins TRBV19 to TRBJ1-6, with 9 bases fitting TRBD1. The CDR3 loop spans 16 amino acids. Germline V gives CDR1 LNHDA, CDR2 SQIVND (reference sequence). V trimming: 6 bases; J trimming: 1 base; junction bases outside the gene matches: 4. The CDR3 DNA sequence: TGTGCCAGTAGACAGACAGGGGGTTCCTATAATTCACCCCTCCACTTT. It yields the protein CASRQTGGSYNSPLHF.

The V gene is TRBV18, the J gene TRBJ2-1, with 9 positions matching TRBD1. The CDR3 is 15 residues long. The germline V gene has CDR1 KGHSH and CDR2 LQKENI. V shed 3 bases and J 4 bases; nucleotides not matched to a gene: 4. The CDR3 DNA follows: TGTGCCAGCTCACCGGACAGGGGCAGTTACAATGAGCAGTTCTTC. It translates to CASSPDRGSYNEQFF.

The rearrangement links TRBV28 to TRBJ1-3; D gene ambiguous. Germline assignment: CDR1 MDHEN and CDR2 SYDVKM. The germline V and J ends were trimmed by 7 bases and 4 bases, with 14 bases remaining between them. The CDR3 covers 14 residues. For the CDR3, the DNA is TGTGCCAGCAATGAGGGTCTGGGCGGAAACACCATATATTTT. Amino acids: CASNEGLGGNTIYF.

The V and J genes are TRBV4-1 and TRBJ2-2; 10 bases match TRBD2. The germline gives CDR1 MGHRA, CDR2 YSYEKL. After removal of 0 bases from V and 2 bases from J, the junction contained 6 bases not matched to a gene. The CDR3 extends over 18 amino acids. The CDR3 DNA reads TGCGCCAGCAGCCAAGAAGGGATAGCGGGAGGAAACACCGGGGAGCTGTTTTTT. Translating it yields CASSQEGIAGGNTGELFF.

In its sample, this clone was seen a few times. The rearrangement uses TRBV6-1 and TRBJ1-2; D is unclear. Between the trimmed V and J ends, which lost 1 base and 5 bases, there was a span of 8 bases. CDR3 size: 13 residues. CDR1 is MNHNS and CDR2 is SASEGT in the germline V gene. The CDR3: CASSEGWLYGYTF. The CDR3 DNA reads TGTGCCAGCAGTGAAGGGTGGCTGTATGGCTACACCTTC.